This TCR beta chain was identified in a study of radiation and T cells in renal cell carcinoma. Study context: Nephrectomy followed 15 Gy stereotactic body radiation by 4 weeks. General study results and limits: Without pretreatment biopsies, baseline tumor clonotype presence was undetermined. Top tumor clonotypes rose in blood 2 weeks post-radiation, then contracted.

Sequencing was performed with immunoSEQ multiplex PCR; in TCRdb, only in-frame clones are kept and a portion is missing. The sample lists about 150,000 clones, around 90% occurring once. On this clone: Its specificity is not known.

This CDR3 has 16 amino acids. Germline CDR1 SGHDT, CDR2 YYEEEE. V shed 0 bases and J 3 bases; nucleotides not matched to a gene: 5. Time point of the sample: baseline pretreatment blood. Treatment: 15 Gy SBRT to primary tumor, nephrectomy 4 weeks later. Source: blood, taken from a patient whose treatment included radiotherapy and nephrectomy. J is TRBJ2-2 and V is TRBV5-6; 7 bases match TRBD2. This receptor was identified in a woman aged 70 to 79 with renal cell carcinoma. The CDR3 nucleotides read TGTGCCAGCAGCTTGGGGACTAGTAGGGACACCGGGGAGCTGTTTTTT. This gives the protein CASSLGTSRDTGELFF.